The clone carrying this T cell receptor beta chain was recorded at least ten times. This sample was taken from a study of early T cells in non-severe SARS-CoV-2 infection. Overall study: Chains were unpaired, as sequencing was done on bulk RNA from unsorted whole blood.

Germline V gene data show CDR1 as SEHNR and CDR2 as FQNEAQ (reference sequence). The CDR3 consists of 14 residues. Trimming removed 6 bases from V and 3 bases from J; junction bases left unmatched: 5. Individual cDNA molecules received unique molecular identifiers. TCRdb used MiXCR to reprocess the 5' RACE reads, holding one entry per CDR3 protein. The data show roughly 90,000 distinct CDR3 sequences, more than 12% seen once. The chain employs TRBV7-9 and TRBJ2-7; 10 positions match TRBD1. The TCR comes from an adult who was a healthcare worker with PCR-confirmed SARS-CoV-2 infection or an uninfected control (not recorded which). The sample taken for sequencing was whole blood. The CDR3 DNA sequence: TGTGCCAGCAGTCCGGGACAGGGGTTCTACGAGCAGTACTTC. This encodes CASSPGQGFYEQYF.